This TCR beta chain was profiled in a study of cytomegalovirus exposure and HLA in healthy donors. Points from the study as a whole: Later on, an analysis tied 15,000 to 20,000 TCR beta sequences to HLA alleles at 0.05 false discovery rate. According to an earlier analysis, most TCR beta V segments yielded productive rearrangements about 87% or about 30% of the time. Relative to equally common others, HLA-associated TCR beta chains showed greater clonal expansion in a later analysis.

CDR3 length equals 15 residues. Trimming left V 5 bases short and J 0 bases short, with 12 bases between. CDR1 and CDR2 (germline): MNHEY, SMNVEV (reference sequence). This PCR relied on a set of 60 Vbeta primers and 13 Jbeta primers. Generated by immunoSEQ multiplex PCR, the TCRdb table keeps only in-frame clones and is missing some. Among 85,000 to 100,000 clones listed, 65% to 80% were seen once. This clone was found once. Its antigen is undetermined. This TCR was recovered from a man aged 55 to 70 in good health and CMV-seropositive. Specimen: PBMCs. The chain joins TRBV27 to TRBJ2-3; perhaps TRBD1 as D (5 bases). The CDR3 sequence: CASSKGIPSTDTQYF. CDR3 in DNA: TGTGCCAGCAGTAAGGGGATACCTAGCACAGATACGCAGTATTTT.